The rows below give T cell receptor beta chains drawn from one sample of a study of radiotherapy plus CTLA-4 blockade in lung cancer. Generated by immunoSEQ multiplex PCR, the TCRdb table keeps only in-frame clones and is missing some. The repertoire holds more than 75,000 clones, with 65% to 85% as singletons. Source: peripheral blood, taken from a patient treated with radiotherapy plus ipilimumab. Source of these receptors: a human donor with non-small cell lung cancer who had a partial response to radiotherapy plus ipilimumab. Some clones in this sample may be carry-over from other donors' samples. The CDR3 runs from the conserved cysteine through the conserved F or W.

V: TRBV6-5; CDR3: CASSEAQWGLHF
V: TRBV7-6; CDR3: CASSHPGTGGSLREQYF
V: TRBV7-9; CDR3: CASSPTASQETQYF
V: TRBV19; CDR3: CASLGWGDSHYEQYF
V: TRBV19; CDR3: CASSWTSGRKKQFF
V: TRBV6-5; CDR3: CASSYSWTGRSYEQYF
V: TRBV7-8; CDR3: CASSSGLSYSYNEQFF
V: TRBV2; CDR3: CASSADRGGEKLFF
V: TRBV11-3; CDR3: CASSPGHSYGGELFF
V: TRBV9; CDR3: CASSPRGDRVPETQYF
V: TRBV5-1; CDR3: CASSRRTAVLEQYF
V: TRBV14; CDR3: CASSLQPGLATDTQYF
V: TRBV6-5; CDR3: CASSAFSGGSYEQYF
V: TRBV15; CDR3: CATSRRSGDEQYF
V: TRBV6-1; CDR3: CASIRDYSGNTIYF
V: TRBV6-6; CDR3: CASSQGTAYYEQYF
V: TRBV7-8; CDR3: CASSLYQGGEQYF